Listed below are T cell receptor beta chains from one sample, sequenced in a study of T cell changes during pregnancy in multiple sclerosis. The method was immunoSEQ multiplex PCR; TCRdb's version includes in-frame clones alone and lacks a portion of them. The data contain around 80,000 clones, 94% of them singletons. Source: peripheral blood, taken in the second trimester of pregnancy. Receptors originate from a female donor in good health, enrolled as a control in a pregnancy study. The CDR3 runs from the conserved cysteine through the conserved F or W. D genes are given only for firm matches. Clone size is not always given. Where it is, it says once, few, many or a class for expanded clones.

-	-	TRBV5-1	TRBJ1-1	CASSFGQGNEAFF	TGCGCCAGCAGCTTCGGGCAGGGGAATGAAGCTTTCTTT
-	-	TRBV6-1	TRBJ2-2	CASRASGNTGELFF	TGTGCCAGCAGGGCAAGTGGGAACACCGGGGAGCTGTTTTTT
-	-	TRBV9	TRBJ2-5	CASSGAGVHQETQYF	TGTGCCAGCAGCGGTGCAGGGGTACACCAAGAGACCCAGTACTTC
-	-	TRBV2	TRBJ1-2	CASSEARAGNYGYTF	TGTGCCAGCAGTGAAGCGCGGGCGGGGAACTATGGCTACACCTTC
-	-	TRBV6-6	TRBJ1-2	CASREKAHGYTF	TGTGCCAGCAGGGAGAAAGCGCATGGCTACACCTTC
-	-	TRBV28	TRBJ2-7	CASGPTQLEQYF	TGTGCCAGCGGTCCGACACAGCTCGAGCAGTACTTC
TRBD1	-	TRBV5-1	TRBJ2-1	CASSWDRGLDNEQFF	TGCGCCAGCAGCTGGGACAGGGGATTAGACAATGAGCAGTTCTTC
-	once	TRBV4-1	TRBJ2-1	CASTPGSPRAHNEQFF	TGCGCCAGCACCCCCGGGAGCCCCCGGGCCCACAATGAGCAGTTCTTC
TRBD1	-	TRBV2	TRBJ2-5	CASRRQGAGETQYF	TGTGCCTCAAGGCGGCAGGGGGCAGGAGAGACCCAGTACTTC
-	-	TRBV6-1	TRBJ2-3	CASSEVDGATDTQYF	TGTGCCAGCAGTGAAGTAGATGGGGCCACAGATACGCAGTATTTT
TRBD2	-	TRBV28	TRBJ2-2	CASSRTSGRTGELFF	TGTGCCAGCAGTAGGACTAGCGGGAGGACCGGGGAGCTGTTTTTT
TRBD2	-	TRBV7-6	TRBJ2-7	CASSPLTSGRYEQYF	TGTGCCAGCAGCCCCCTCACTAGCGGGAGGTATGAGCAGTACTTC
-	-	TRBV5-1	TRBJ1-1	CASSQQGRTEAFF	TGCGCCAGCAGCCAACAGGGACGCACTGAAGCTTTCTTT
TRBD1	-	TRBV27	TRBJ1-1	CASSLSDRGYTEAFF	TGTGCCAGCAGTTTATCGGACAGGGGTTACACTGAAGCTTTCTTT
TRBD1	-	TRBV5-1	TRBJ2-5	CASRTGGARPEETQYF	TGCGCCAGCAGAACAGGGGGCGCAAGACCCGAAGAGACCCAGTACTTC
TRBD1	-	TRBV7-7	TRBJ2-2	CASSQGDTGELFF	TGTGCCAGCAGCCAGGGGGACACCGGGGAGCTGTTTTTT
TRBD2	-	TRBV7-8	TRBJ2-7	CASSPRAGSYEQYF	TGTGCCAGCAGCCCGAGAGCGGGATCCTACGAGCAGTACTTC
TRBD1	-	TRBV14	TRBJ2-7	CASSPETGYDYEQYF	TGTGCCAGCAGCCCTGAGACAGGGTATGACTACGAGCAGTACTTC
TRBD2	-	TRBV7-6	TRBJ2-7	CASSPILAGPPQQYF	TGTGCCAGCAGCCCGATACTAGCGGGCCCACCCCAGCAGTACTTC
-	-	TRBV19	TRBJ1-1	CASSTPSGGSLLNTEAFF	TGTGCCAGTAGCACCCCTTCAGGTGGGAGCCTTCTGAACACTGAAGCTTTCTTT
-	-	TRBV18	TRBJ1-2	CASSPIQADGYTF	TGTGCCAGCTCACCAATCCAGGCCGATGGCTACACCTTC
-	-	TRBV6-1	TRBJ1-1	CASSEGERVAFF	TGTGCCAGCAGTGAGGGTGAACGGGTTGCTTTCTTT
TRBD2	-	TRBV29-1	TRBJ2-1	CSVRGTSGGEIAYNEQFF	TGCAGCGTCCGGGGGACTAGCGGGGGAGAGATTGCCTACAATGAGCAGTTCTTC
-	-	TRBV7-6	TRBJ1-1	CASSRVDRTLPGFF	TGTGCCAGCAGTCGTGTAGACAGGACCCTTCCCGGTTTCTTT
-	-	TRBV29-1	TRBJ1-4	CSVEQGGEEKLFF	TGCAGCGTTGAACAGGGCGGGGAGGAAAAACTGTTTTTT
TRBD2	-	TRBV6-4	TRBJ2-1	CASSGTSGTYNEQFF	TGTGCCAGCAGTGGGACTAGCGGGACCTACAATGAGCAGTTCTTC
TRBD1	-	TRBV10-3	TRBJ1-1	CAISGQGVGTEAFF	TGTGCCATCTCGGGACAGGGGGTTGGGACTGAAGCTTTCTTT
TRBD1	-	TRBV7-2	TRBJ2-7	CASSNGQGGHEQYF	TGTGCCAGCAGCAACGGACAGGGGGGCCACGAGCAGTACTTC
TRBD2	-	TRBV6-1	TRBJ2-5	CASSEGLAGGAETQYF	TGTGCCAGCAGTGAGGGACTAGCGGGAGGGGCAGAGACCCAGTACTTC
-	-	TRBV29-1	TRBJ2-7	CSVDDGVRGNGEQYF	TGCAGCGTTGATGACGGGGTCAGGGGAAATGGGGAGCAGTACTTC
-	-	TRBV2	TRBJ2-2	CASSHVRGTGELFF	TGTGCCAGCAGCCACGTCCGGGGCACCGGGGAGCTGTTTTTT
-	-	TRBV5-4	TRBJ2-6	CATSQGGANVLTF	TGTGCCACCTCCCAGGGGGGGGCCAACGTCCTGACTTTC
-	-	TRBV7-8	TRBJ1-5	CASSLGANQPQHF	TGTGCCAGCAGCCTGGGGGCCAATCAGCCCCAGCATTTT
TRBD1	-	TRBV27	TRBJ1-2	CASSKTGTGRGYTF	TGTGCCAGCAGTAAGACCGGGACAGGGAGGGGCTACACCTTC
-	-	TRBV6-1	TRBJ1-1	CASSRAVMNTEAFF	TGTGCCAGCAGCCGCGCCGTCATGAACACTGAAGCTTTCTTT
TRBD1	-	TRBV28	TRBJ1-1	CASSAGTGNTEAFF	TGTGCCAGCAGCGCCGGGACAGGGAACACTGAAGCTTTCTTT
TRBD2	-	TRBV2	TRBJ2-3	CASEASGSTDTQYF	TGTGCCAGCGAGGCTAGCGGGAGCACAGATACGCAGTATTTT
TRBD2	-	TRBV6-6	TRBJ2-7	CASSRDGTSGNEQYF	TGTGCCAGCAGCCGCGACGGGACCAGCGGGAACGAGCAGTACTTC
TRBD1	-	TRBV5-1	TRBJ2-7	CASSLMGQGLSYEQYF	TGCGCCAGCAGCTTAATGGGACAGGGGCTTTCCTACGAGCAGTACTTC
-	-	TRBV19	TRBJ1-1	CASSVPQGSGTEAFF	TGTGCCAGTAGTGTCCCCCAGGGGAGTGGAACTGAAGCTTTCTTT
-	-	TRBV11-3	TRBJ2-1	CASSQDIYNEQFF	TGTGCCAGCAGCCAGGACATTTACAATGAGCAGTTCTTC
TRBD2	-	TRBV11-2	TRBJ2-1	CASSLLGTSVGGEQFF	TGTGCCAGCAGCCTGCTAGGGACTAGCGTTGGTGGTGAGCAGTTCTTC
-	once	TRBV7-2	TRBJ2-7	CASSLGLINGQYF	TGTGCCAGCAGCTTAGGACTAATTAACGGGCAGTACTTC
TRBD2	-	TRBV5-1	TRBJ2-5	CASSSGLAGGPGQETQYF	TGCGCCAGCAGCTCCGGACTAGCGGGAGGGCCGGGGCAAGAGACCCAGTACTTC
TRBD1	once	TRBV7-9	TRBJ2-7	CASSPGQAAYEQYF	TGTGCCAGCAGCCCCGGACAGGCCGCCTACGAGCAGTACTTC
TRBD2	-	TRBV11-2	TRBJ2-1	CASSPWDYSYNEQFF	TGTGCCAGCAGCCCCTGGGACTACTCCTACAATGAGCAGTTCTTC
TRBD2	-	TRBV5-1	TRBJ2-5	CASSPGLAPTQETQYF	TGCGCCAGCAGCCCTGGACTAGCGCCTACTCAAGAGACCCAGTACTTC
-	-	TRBV10-3	TRBJ2-2	CAITGREAGELFF	TGTGCCATCACGGGCAGGGAGGCCGGGGAGCTGTTTTTT
-	-	TRBV5-6	TRBJ1-1	CASSLGASTEAFF	TGTGCCAGCAGCTTGGGGGCCAGCACTGAAGCTTTCTTT
TRBD2	-	TRBV5-4	TRBJ2-1	CASSAAGTSGGSYNEQFF	TGTGCCAGCAGCGCTGCCGGGACTAGCGGGGGGTCCTACAATGAGCAGTTCTTC
-	-	TRBV28	TRBJ2-6	CASSLVRSGANVLTF	TGTGCCAGCAGTTTAGTCCGGTCTGGGGCCAACGTCCTGACTTTC